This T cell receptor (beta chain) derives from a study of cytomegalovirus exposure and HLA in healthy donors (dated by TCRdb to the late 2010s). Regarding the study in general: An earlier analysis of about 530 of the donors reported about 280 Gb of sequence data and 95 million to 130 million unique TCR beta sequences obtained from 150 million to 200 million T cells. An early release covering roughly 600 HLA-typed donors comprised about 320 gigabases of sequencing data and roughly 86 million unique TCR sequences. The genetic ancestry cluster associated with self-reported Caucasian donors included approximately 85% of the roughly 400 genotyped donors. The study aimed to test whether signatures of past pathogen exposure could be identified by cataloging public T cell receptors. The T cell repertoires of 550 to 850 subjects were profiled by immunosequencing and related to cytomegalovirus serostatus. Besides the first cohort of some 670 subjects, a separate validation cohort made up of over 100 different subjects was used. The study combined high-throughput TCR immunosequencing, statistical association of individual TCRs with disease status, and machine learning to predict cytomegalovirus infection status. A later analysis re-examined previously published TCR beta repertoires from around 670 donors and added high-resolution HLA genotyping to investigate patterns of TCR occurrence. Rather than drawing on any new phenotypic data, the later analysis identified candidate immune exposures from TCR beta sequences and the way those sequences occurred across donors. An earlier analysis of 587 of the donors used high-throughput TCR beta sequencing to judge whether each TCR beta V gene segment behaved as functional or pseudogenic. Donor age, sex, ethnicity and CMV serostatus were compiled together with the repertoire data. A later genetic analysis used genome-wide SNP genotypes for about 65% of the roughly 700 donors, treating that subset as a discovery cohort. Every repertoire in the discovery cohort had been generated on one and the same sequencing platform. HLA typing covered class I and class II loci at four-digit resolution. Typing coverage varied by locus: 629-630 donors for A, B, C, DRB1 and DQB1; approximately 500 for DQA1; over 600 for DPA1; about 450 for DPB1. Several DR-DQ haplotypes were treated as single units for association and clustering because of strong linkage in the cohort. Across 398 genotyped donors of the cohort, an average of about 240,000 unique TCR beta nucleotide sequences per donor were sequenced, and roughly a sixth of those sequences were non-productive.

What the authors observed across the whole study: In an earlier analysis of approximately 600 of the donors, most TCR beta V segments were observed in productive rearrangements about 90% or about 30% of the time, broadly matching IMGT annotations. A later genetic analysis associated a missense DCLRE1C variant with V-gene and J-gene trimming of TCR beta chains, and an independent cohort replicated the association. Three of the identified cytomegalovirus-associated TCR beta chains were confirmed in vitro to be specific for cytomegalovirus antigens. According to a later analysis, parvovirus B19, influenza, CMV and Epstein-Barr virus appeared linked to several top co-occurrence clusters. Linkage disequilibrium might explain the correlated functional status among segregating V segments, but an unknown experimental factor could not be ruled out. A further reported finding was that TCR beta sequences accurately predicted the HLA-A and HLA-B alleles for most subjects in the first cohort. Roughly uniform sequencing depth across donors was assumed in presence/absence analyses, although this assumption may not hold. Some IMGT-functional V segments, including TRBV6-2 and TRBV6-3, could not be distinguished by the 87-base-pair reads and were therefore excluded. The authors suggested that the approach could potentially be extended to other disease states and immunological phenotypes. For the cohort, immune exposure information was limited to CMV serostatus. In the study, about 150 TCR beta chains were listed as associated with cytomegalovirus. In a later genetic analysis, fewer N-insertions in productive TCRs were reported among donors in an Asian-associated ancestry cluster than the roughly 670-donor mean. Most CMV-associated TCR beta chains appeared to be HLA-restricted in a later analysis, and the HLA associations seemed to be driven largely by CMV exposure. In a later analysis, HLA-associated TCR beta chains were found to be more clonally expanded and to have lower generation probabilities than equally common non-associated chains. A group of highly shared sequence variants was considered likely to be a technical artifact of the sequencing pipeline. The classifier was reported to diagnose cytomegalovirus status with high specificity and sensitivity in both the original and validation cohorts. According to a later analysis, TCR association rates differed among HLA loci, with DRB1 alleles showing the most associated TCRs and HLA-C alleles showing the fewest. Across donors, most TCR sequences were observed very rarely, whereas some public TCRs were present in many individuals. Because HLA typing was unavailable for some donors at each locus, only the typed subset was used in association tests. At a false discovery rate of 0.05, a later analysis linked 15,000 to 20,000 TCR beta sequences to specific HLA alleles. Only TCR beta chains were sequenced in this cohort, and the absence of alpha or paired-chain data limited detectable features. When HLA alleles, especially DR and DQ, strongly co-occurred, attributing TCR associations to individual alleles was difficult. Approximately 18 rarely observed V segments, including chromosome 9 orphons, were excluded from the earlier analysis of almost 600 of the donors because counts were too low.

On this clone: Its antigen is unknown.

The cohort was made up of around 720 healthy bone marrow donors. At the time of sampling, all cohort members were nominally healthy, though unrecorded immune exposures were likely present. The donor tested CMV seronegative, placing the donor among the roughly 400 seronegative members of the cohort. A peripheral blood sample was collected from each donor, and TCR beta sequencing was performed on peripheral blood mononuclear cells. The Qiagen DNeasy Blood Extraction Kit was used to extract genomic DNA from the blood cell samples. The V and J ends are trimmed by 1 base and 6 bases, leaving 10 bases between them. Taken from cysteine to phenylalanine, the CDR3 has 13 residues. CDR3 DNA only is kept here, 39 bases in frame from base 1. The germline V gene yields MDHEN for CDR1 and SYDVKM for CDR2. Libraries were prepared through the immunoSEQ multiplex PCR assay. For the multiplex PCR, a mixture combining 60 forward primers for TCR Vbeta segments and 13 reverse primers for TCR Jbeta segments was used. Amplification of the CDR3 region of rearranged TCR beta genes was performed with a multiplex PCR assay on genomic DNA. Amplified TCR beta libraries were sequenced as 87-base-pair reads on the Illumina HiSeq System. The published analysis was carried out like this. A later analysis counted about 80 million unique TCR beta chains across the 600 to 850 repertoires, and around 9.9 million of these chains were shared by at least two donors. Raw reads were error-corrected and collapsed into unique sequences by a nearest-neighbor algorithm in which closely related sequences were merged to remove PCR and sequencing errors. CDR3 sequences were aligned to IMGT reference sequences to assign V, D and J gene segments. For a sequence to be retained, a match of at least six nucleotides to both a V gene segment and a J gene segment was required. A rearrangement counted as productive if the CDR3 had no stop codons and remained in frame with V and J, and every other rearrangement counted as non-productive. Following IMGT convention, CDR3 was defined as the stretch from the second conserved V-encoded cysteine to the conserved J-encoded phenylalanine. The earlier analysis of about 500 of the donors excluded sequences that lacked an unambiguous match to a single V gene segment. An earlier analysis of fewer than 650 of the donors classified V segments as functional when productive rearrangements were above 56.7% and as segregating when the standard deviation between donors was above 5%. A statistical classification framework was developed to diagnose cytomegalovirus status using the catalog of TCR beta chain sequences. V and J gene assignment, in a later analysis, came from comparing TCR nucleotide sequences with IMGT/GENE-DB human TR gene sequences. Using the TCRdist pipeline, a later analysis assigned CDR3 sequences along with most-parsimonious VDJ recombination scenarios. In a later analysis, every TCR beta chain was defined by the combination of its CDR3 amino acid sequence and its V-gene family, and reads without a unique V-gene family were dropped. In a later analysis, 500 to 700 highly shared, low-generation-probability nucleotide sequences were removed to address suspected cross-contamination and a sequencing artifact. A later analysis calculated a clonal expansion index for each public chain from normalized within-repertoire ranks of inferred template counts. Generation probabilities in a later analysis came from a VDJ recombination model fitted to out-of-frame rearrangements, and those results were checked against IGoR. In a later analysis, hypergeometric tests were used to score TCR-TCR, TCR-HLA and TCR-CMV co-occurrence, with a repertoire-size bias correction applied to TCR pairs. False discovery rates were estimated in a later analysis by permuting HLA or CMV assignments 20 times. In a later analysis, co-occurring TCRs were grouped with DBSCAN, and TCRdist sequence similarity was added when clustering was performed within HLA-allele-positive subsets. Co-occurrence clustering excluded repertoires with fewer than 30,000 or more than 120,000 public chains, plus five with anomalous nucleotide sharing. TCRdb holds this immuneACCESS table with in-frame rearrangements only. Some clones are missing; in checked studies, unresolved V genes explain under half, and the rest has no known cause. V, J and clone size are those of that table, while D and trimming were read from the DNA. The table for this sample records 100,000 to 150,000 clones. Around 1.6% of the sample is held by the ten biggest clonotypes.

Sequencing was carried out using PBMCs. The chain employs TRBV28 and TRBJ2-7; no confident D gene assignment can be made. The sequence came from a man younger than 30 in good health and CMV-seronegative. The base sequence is TGTGCCAGCAGTTTATCGTACAACAGCGAGCAGTACTTC. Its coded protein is CASSLSYNSEQYF.